This entry lists 24 T cell receptor beta chains sequenced from one sample in a study of blood T cell repertoires in COVID-19. The method was immunoSEQ multiplex PCR; TCRdb's version includes in-frame clones alone and lacks a portion of them. The sample lists roughly 53,000 clones; about 75% were seen once. The sample consisted of peripheral blood. The receptors were sampled from a man between 45 and 60 years old with active or convalescent COVID-19.

V is TRBV18 and J is TRBJ2-3; TRBD1 matches 7 bases. The CDR3 extends over 15 amino acids. J lost 0 bases, V lost 4 bases, and 4 bases had no gene match. Germline CDR1 KGHSH, CDR2 LQKENI. The chain's CDR3 is CASSRDRSSTDTQYF. CDR3 nucleotide sequence: TGTGCCAGCTCACGGGACAGATCTAGCACAGATACGCAGTATTTT.

V usage is TRBV29-1 and J usage is TRBJ1-2, with a possible D match to TRBD1 (5 bases). Germline values: CDR1 SQVTM, CDR2 ANQGSEA. The CDR3 extends over 13 amino acids. V lost 4 bases to trimming and J lost 0 bases, with 9 bases between them. The CDR3 loop is CSVGGKTNYGYTF. The CDR3 DNA is TGCAGCGTTGGGGGCAAGACTAACTATGGCTACACCTTC.

The chain has TRBV24-1 and TRBJ2-3; the D is unclear. CDR1 and CDR2 (germline): KGHDR, SFDVKD. The CDR3 length is 13 residues. V lost 3 bases, J lost 0 bases, and 3 bases lay in between. For the CDR3, the DNA is TGTGCCACCAGTGATCCAAGCACAGATACGCAGTATTTT. Its translation is CATSDPSTDTQYF.

The chain joins TRBV29-1 to TRBJ2-3, with D maybe TRBD2 (6 bases). The CDR3 has 12 residues. Trimming shortened V by 6 bases and J by 6 bases, and 13 bases separated the two germline ends. In germline, CDR1 is SQVTM, CDR2 ANQGSEA. For the CDR3, the DNA is TGCAGCGTCAGGGACTGGGAGGATACGCAGTATTTT. This encodes CSVRDWEDTQYF.

About this clone: Other nucleotide sequences in the sample specify the same CDR3. This chain uses TRBV4-1 with TRBJ2-1; the match to TRBD2 covers 7 bases. The CDR3 runs to 17 residues. The trim removed 1 base at V and 1 base at J, leaving 7 bases unmatched. Germline V gene data show CDR1 as MGHRA and CDR2 as YSYEKL. The CDR3 sequence: CASSQGGGGISYNEQFF. The CDR3 coding sequence is TGCGCCAGCAGCCAAGGGGGCGGGGGAATTTCCTACAATGAGCAGTTCTTC.

This chain connects TRBV19 to TRBJ2-5, with 7 bases that match TRBD1. The CDR3 loop spans 13 amino acids. Germline CDR1 reads LNHDA; CDR2 reads SQIVND (reference sequence). With 6 bases clipped from V and 0 bases from J, the junction kept 1 base outside the gene matches. CDR3 sequence reads: CASRDRYQETQYF. CDR3 nucleotide sequence: TGTGCCAGTAGGGACAGGTACCAAGAGACCCAGTACTTC.

V usage is TRBV29-1 and J usage is TRBJ2-5; no clear D gene. The CDR3 is 12 amino acids. Trimming took off 8 bases at V and 1 base at J, with 11 bases between the two ends. CDR1 and CDR2 (germline): SQVTM, ANQGSEA. CDR3 sequence (DNA): TGCAGCATTAGAACCGCCCAAGAGACCCAGTACTTC. It is translated as CSIRTAQETQYF.

The chain joins TRBV3-1 (or the pseudogene TRBV3-2) to TRBJ1-3; D call uncertain. This CDR3 comprises 12 residues. The germline gives CDR1 LGHDT, CDR2 YNNKEL (reference sequence). Trimming pared 1 base from V and 4 bases from J, leaving 2 bases between. The chain's CDR3 is CASSQVGNTIYF. The CDR3 region has the DNA TGTGCCAGCAGCCAAGTAGGAAACACCATATATTTT.

This chain links TRBV6-1 with TRBJ1-2, with a tentative D call TRBD1 (5 bases). Germline-derived CDR1 and CDR2 are MNHNS and SASEGT. The CDR3 totals 15 residues. Trimming shortened V by 0 bases and J by 5 bases, and 13 bases separated the two germline ends. DNA for the CDR3: TGTGCCAGCAGTGAAGCCGAGTCAGGGCGTTATGGCTACACCTTC. Translation gives CASSEAESGRYGYTF.

The chain links TRBV7-2 to TRBJ2-1; TRBD2 matches 8 bases. CDR1 is SGHTA, CDR2 FQGNSA, per germline. V was pared by 4 bases and J by 2 bases, with 4 bases of the junction left unmatched. The CDR3 spans 15 residues. DNA for the CDR3: TGTGCCAGCAGCTCACTAGCGGACCCCTACAATGAGCAGTTCTTC. Amino acids: CASSSLADPYNEQFF.

The chain employs TRBV18 and TRBJ1-1, with D unclear. V shed 3 bases and J shed 0 bases, with 11 bases lying between them. Per the germline V gene, CDR1 is KGHSH and CDR2 is LQKENI. The CDR3 runs to 15 residues. The chain's CDR3 is CASSPFPKLNTEAFF. CDR3 nucleotide sequence: TGTGCCAGCTCACCTTTCCCGAAGCTGAACACTGAAGCTTTCTTT.

This chain links TRBV14 with TRBJ2-2; possible D gene TRBD2, 5 bases. Germline CDR1 is SGHDN and CDR2 is FVKESK. CDR3 length: 20 residues. Trimming took 4 bases from V and 1 from J, leaving 25 bases between them. As DNA, the CDR3 is TGTGCCAGCAGCCCAAGGTCTAGCCGGCCTACAGCTAAGAACACCGGGGAGCTGTTTTTT. It is translated as CASSPRSSRPTAKNTGELFF.

This clone was observed a few times. V gene TRBV6-4 combines with J gene TRBJ2-3, with D possibly matching TRBD2 (6 bases). The V gene lost 10 bases and the J gene lost 0 bases, with 17 bases spanning the gap. The CDR3 is 15 amino acids. CDR1 MRHNA and CDR2 SNTAGT come from the germline V gene. The CDR3 sequence: CATSMTRTSTDTQYF. The CDR3 bases are TGTGCCACCTCCATGACTAGAACCAGCACAGATACGCAGTATTTT.

The chain combines TRBV19 with TRBJ2-7; possibly TRBD2 for D (5 bases). The V end was cut by 8 bases, the J end by 6 bases, with 20 bases between. This CDR3 is 14 amino acids long. CDR1 is LNHDA and CDR2 is SQIVND in the germline V gene (reference sequence). This chain's CDR3 is CASRDTTKVFEQYF. CDR3 sequence (DNA): TGTGCCAGTCGGGATACGACCAAGGTCTTCGAGCAGTACTTC. The full variable domain, completed using reference TRBV19 and TRBJ2-7, is DGGITQSPKYLFRKEGQNVTLSCEQNLNHDAMYWYRQDPGQGLRLIYYSQIVNDFQKGDIAEGYSVSREKKESFPLTVTSAQKNPTAFYLCASRDTTKVFEQYFGPGTRLTVT.

This rearrangement joins TRBV9 to TRBJ2-3; 14 bases line up with TRBD2. The junction had 8 bases not matched to a gene; V was cut back by 3 bases and J by 5 bases. This CDR3 has 17 residues. Germline CDR1 reads SGDLS; CDR2 reads YYNGEE. In nucleotides, the CDR3 is TGTGCCAGCAGCGCGGTGGGACTAGCGGGGGTCGGAGATACGCAGTATTTT. Translation gives CASSAVGLAGVGDTQYF.

This rearrangement joins TRBV5-1 to TRBJ2-7; 7 bases map to TRBD1. Trimming cost V 3 bases and J 3 bases; bases outside gene matches: 9. Germline CDR1 is SGHRS and CDR2 is YFSETQ. This CDR3 comprises 15 residues. CDR3 DNA: TGCGCCAGCAGCTCGGAATCGACAGGGATCTACGAGCAGTACTTC. It codes for CASSSESTGIYEQYF. Using reference TRBV5-1 and TRBJ2-7 for the parts outside the CDR3, the full variable domain is KAGVTQTPRYLIKTRGQQVTLSCSPISGHRSVSWYQQTPGQGLQFLFEYFSETQRNKGNFPGRFSGRQFSNSRSEMNVSTLELGDSALYLCASSSESTGIYEQYFGPGTRLTVT.

The rearrangement uses TRBV7-9 and TRBJ1-5; a possible D gene is TRBD1 (6 bases). Germline assignment: CDR1 SEHNR and CDR2 FQNEAQ (reference sequence). The germline V and J ends were trimmed by 5 bases and 5 bases, with 13 bases remaining between them. The CDR3 totals 14 residues. CDR3 region: CASSPAGADQPQHF. CDR3 coding DNA: TGTGCCAGCAGCCCCGCGGGGGCAGATCAGCCCCAGCATTTT. Full variable domain (rest looked up from reference TRBV7-9 and TRBJ1-5): DTGVSQNPRHKITKRGQNVTFRCDPISEHNRLYWYRQTLGQGPEFLTYFQNEAQLEKSRLLSDRFSAERPKGSFSTLEIQRTEQGDSAMYLCASSPAGADQPQHFGDGTRLSIL.

The CDR3, as DNA: TGTGCCAGCAGTCGGGTCCGAAACACCGGGGAGCTGTTTTTT. Its protein is CASSRVRNTGELFF. The J gene is TRBJ2-2, the V gene TRBV2; D unresolved. Germline values: CDR1 SNHLY, CDR2 FYNNEI. The length of the CDR3 is 14 residues. V dropped 5 bases and J dropped 2 bases, with 9 bases sitting between them. The entire variable domain, with the rest obtained from reference TRBV2 and TRBJ2-2, is as follows: EPEVTQTPSHQVTQMGQEVILRCVPISNHLYFYWYRQILGQKVEFLVSFYNNEISEKSEIFDDQFSVERPDGSNFTLKIRSTKLEDSAMYFCASSRVRNTGELFFGEGSRLTVL.

Only a few counts were recorded for this clone. The V and J genes are TRBV19 and TRBJ2-3; weak D call: TRBD1 (6 bases). The V end lost 5 bases, the J end lost 2 bases, and 14 bases lay between the germline ends. Germline CDR1 LNHDA, CDR2 SQIVND (reference sequence). This CDR3 is built from 15 residues. The CDR3 nucleotides read TGTGCCAGTAGTTCCGGACAGTTAATCACAGATACGCAGTATTTT. Translating gives CASSSGQLITDTQYF.

The V and J genes are TRBV19 and TRBJ2-5, with a possible D match to TRBD2 (5 bases). CDR1 is LNHDA and CDR2 is SQIVND in the germline V gene (reference sequence). V was trimmed by 8 bases and J by 2 bases, leaving 9 bases between them. This CDR3 spans 12 amino acids. The CDR3 is CASAEGQETQYF. Written as DNA, the CDR3 is TGTGCCAGTGCCGAGGGTCAAGAGACCCAGTACTTC.

The rearrangement joins TRBV5-1 to TRBJ2-2; D unclear. The germline CDR1 and CDR2 sequences are SGHRS and YFSETQ. This CDR3 is built from 14 residues. Trimming pared 0 bases from V and 4 bases from J, leaving 7 bases between. The CDR3 DNA follows: TGCGCCAGCAGCTTGGCTGCGGTCACCGGGGAGCTGTTTTTT. It encodes CASSLAAVTGELFF.

This chain joins TRBV6-2 or TRBV6-3 and TRBJ1-2; the D gene is possibly TRBD1 (6 bases). The CDR3 has 16 amino acids. CDR1 and CDR2 (germline): MNHEY, SVGEGT. Trimming removed 5 bases at V and 5 bases at J, with 21 bases between. The DNA for the CDR3 is TGTGCCAGCAGTAAGGGCCGTATCGGACAGCATTATGGCTACACCTTC. This codes for CASSKGRIGQHYGYTF.

J is TRBJ2-2 and V is TRBV2; 9 nucleotides align to TRBD1. J was trimmed by 3 bases and V by 8 bases; bases with no gene match: 10. The V gene's germline CDR1 is SNHLY and CDR2 FYNNEI. The CDR3 is made up of 16 amino acids. CDR3 protein: CASGNPGQGYTGELFF. In DNA, the CDR3 is TGTGCCAGCGGAAATCCGGGACAGGGCTACACCGGGGAGCTGTTTTTT. The full variable domain, completed using reference TRBV2 and TRBJ2-2, is EPEVTQTPSHQVTQMGQEVILRCVPISNHLYFYWYRQILGQKVEFLVSFYNNEISEKSEIFDDQFSVERPDGSNFTLKIRSTKLEDSAMYFCASGNPGQGYTGELFFGEGSRLTVL.

The CDR3 loop reads CASSLIAGEAFF. The CDR3 coding sequence is TGTGCCAGCAGCTTAATCGCAGGTGAAGCTTTCTTT. The genes are TRBV7-3 and TRBJ1-1; D gene ambiguous. The CDR3 has 12 amino acids. CDR1 and CDR2 from the germline V gene are SGHTA and FQGTGA. Trimming took 1 base from V and 7 from J, leaving 7 bases between them. Full variable domain (outside the CDR3, taken from reference TRBV7-3 and TRBJ1-1): GAGVSQTPSNKVTEKGKYVELRCDPISGHTALYWYRQSLGQGPEFLIYFQGTGAADDSGLPNDRFFAVRPEGSVSTLKIQRTERGDSAVYLCASSLIAGEAFFGQGTRLTVV.